These T cell receptor beta chains were read from a single sample in a study of shared T cell receptors in the human thymus. Clones were read by immunoSEQ multiplex PCR, and TCRdb kept only the in-frame ones, dropping some. Here the sample spans some 700,000 clones, approximately 85% being singletons. A further study also used this sample, focusing on human thymus T cells.

The sample comprised thymocytes. The receptors here all came from a girl under three years old with a congenital heart defect. Each CDR3 is given with its conserved first and last residue. The D gene is left open where the match is weak. Clone size is given for some rows only: seen once, a few or many times, or a class if the clone is expanded.

j_gene,abundance,v_gene,d_gene,CDR3nt,CDR3aa
TRBJ2-5,-,TRBV7-9,TRBD1,TGTGCCAGCAACCCCTCAGGGGGCCAGCCAACCCAGTACTTC,CASNPSGGQPTQYF
TRBJ2-2,-,TRBV5-1,-,TGCGCCAGCGGCTTTGAGACCGGGGAGCTGTTTTTT,CASGFETGELFF
TRBJ2-7,-,TRBV14,-,TGTGCCAGCAGCCAAACGGCGACTTACGAGCAGTACTTC,CASSQTATYEQYF
TRBJ1-2,-,TRBV9,-,TGTGCCAGCAGCGGAGGGCCTGGTGACTATGGCTACACCTTC,CASSGGPGDYGYTF
TRBJ2-4,-,TRBV7-9,-,TGTGCCAGCAGCGAGGGCCTTCTAGCCAAAAACATTCAGTACTTC,CASSEGLLAKNIQYF
TRBJ1-3,-,TRBV30,-,TGTGCCTGGTGTAGCGAGGCTGGAAACACCATATATTTT,CAWCSEAGNTIYF
TRBJ1-2,few,TRBV11-2,TRBD1,TGTGCCAGCAGCACCGCGACAGGGGATGGCTACACCTTC,CASSTATGDGYTF
TRBJ1-1,-,TRBV2,TRBD1,TGTGCCAGCAGTGAACGGGACAGGGGAACTTTCTTT,CASSERDRGTFF
TRBJ1-1,-,TRBV9,-,TGTGCCAGCAGCATACAGGGCCGTCCAAACACTGAAGCTTTCTTT,CASSIQGRPNTEAFF
TRBJ1-2,-,TRBV29-1,-,TGCAGCGTTGCAGGTCTTCGTCAGGCCCCCTATGGCTACACCTTC,CSVAGLRQAPYGYTF
TRBJ1-2,-,TRBV4-1,-,TGCGCCAGCAGCCAAGACCCCCAGGGCTACACCTTC,CASSQDPQGYTF
TRBJ1-1,once,TRBV7-8,TRBD1,TGTGCCAGCAGCCTACAACAGGGGCCTCTTGGCACTGAAGCTTTCTTT,CASSLQQGPLGTEAFF
TRBJ1-2,-,TRBV6-5,-,TGTGCCAGCAGTTACTCGATGTACAGATCTAACTATGGCTACACCTTC,CASSYSMYRSNYGYTF
TRBJ1-2,-,TRBV9,-,TGTGCCAGCAGCGTAGCAGGGCTCTATGGCTACACCTTC,CASSVAGLYGYTF
TRBJ2-1,-,TRBV15,TRBD2,TGTGCCACCAGCAGAGACCGTACGGGGGGGCTTTCCTACAATGAGCAGTTCTTC,CATSRDRTGGLSYNEQFF
TRBJ1-1,-,TRBV12-5,-,TGTGCTAGTGGTTTACAGGGAAAGGCGAACACTGAAGCTTTCTTT,CASGLQGKANTEAFF
TRBJ1-1,-,TRBV4-1,-,TGCGCCAGCAGCCAAAGTGACAGTTATGAAGCTTTCTTT,CASSQSDSYEAFF
TRBJ2-1,-,TRBV7-6,TRBD2,TGTGCCAGCAGCCCGGATTGTAGCGGGGGGAGCTCCTACAATGAGCAGTTCTTC,CASSPDCSGGSSYNEQFF
TRBJ2-3,-,TRBV29-1,-,TGCAGCGTTGCCCGAGACAGCCACACAGATACGCAGTATTTT,CSVARDSHTDTQYF
TRBJ2-5,few,TRBV6-4,TRBD2,TGTGCCAGACGGACGGGGGGGTGGGTTGAGACCCAGTACTTC,CARRTGGWVETQYF
TRBJ1-2,-,TRBV4-3,-,TGCGCCAGCAGCCACCCCCAGGGAGCGGGTGGCTACACCTTC,CASSHPQGAGGYTF
TRBJ1-2,-,TRBV7-9,-,TGTGCCAGCAGCCCAGACGGTAGAGGGGACTCCGACTATGGCTACACCTTC,CASSPDGRGDSDYGYTF